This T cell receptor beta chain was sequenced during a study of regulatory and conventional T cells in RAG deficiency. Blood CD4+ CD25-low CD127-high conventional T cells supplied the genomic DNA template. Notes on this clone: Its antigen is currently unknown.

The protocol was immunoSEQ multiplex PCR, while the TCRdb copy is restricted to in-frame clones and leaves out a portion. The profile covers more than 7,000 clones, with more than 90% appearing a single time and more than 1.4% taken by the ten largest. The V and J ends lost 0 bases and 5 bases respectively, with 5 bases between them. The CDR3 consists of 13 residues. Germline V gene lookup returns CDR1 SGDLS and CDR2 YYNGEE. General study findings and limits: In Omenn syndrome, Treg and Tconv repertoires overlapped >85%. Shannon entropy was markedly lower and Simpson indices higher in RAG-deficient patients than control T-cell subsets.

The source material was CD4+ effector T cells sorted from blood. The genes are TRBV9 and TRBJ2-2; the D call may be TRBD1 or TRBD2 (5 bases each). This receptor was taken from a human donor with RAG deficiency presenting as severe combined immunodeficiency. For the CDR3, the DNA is TGTGCCAGCAGCGTAGGGGGGACCGGGGAGCTGTTTTTT. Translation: CASSVGGTGELFF.